Detailed here is one T cell receptor beta chain. The data were obtained in a study of blood T cell repertoires in COVID-19. The table came from immunoSEQ multiplex PCR; TCRdb's copy has only in-frame clones and leaves some out. The data show 450,000 to 500,000 clones, about 85% seen once. The CDR3 spans 14 residues. Trimming left V 1 base short and J 11 bases short, with 13 bases between. CDR1 is KGHDR and CDR2 is SFDVKD in the germline V gene. Sequencing input: PBMCs or T cells enriched from blood (not recorded which). This TCR was recovered from a woman aged 55-75 years who had recovered from COVID-19. This sequence joins TRBV24-1 and TRBJ1-4, with D maybe TRBD1 (5 bases). DNA for the CDR3: TGTGCCACCAGTGATTTTAAGGGGTCCGGGAAACTGTTTTTT. Translating gives CATSDFKGSGKLFF.